This T cell receptor (beta chain) emerged from a study of shared clonotypes between healthy human individuals. Notes on the study in general: In a handful of donors, roughly 5.2% of naive CD4 clonotypes appeared in common.

The germline V gene encodes CDR1 LNHNV and CDR2 YYDKDF (reference sequence). Trimming at V came to 2 bases and at J to 7 bases, leaving 5 bases not matched to a gene. The length of the CDR3 is 14 residues. TCRdb's table, derived via immunoSEQ multiplex PCR, lists solely in-frame clones and lacks some. The data contain over 2 million clones, under 95% of them seen just once; the ten biggest clones take up 0.37%. Turning to this clone: Its antigen is unknown.

Only Caucasian adults living in Nashville, Tennessee served as donors. The sequenced sample consisted of naive CD4+ T cells from PBMCs. Documented subset: CD45RA+ positively selected. The TCR sequence derives from a man aged 18 to 29 in good health. Some clones in this sample may be carry-over from other donors' samples. V gene TRBV15 combines with J gene TRBJ1-2, with 9 bases identical to TRBD1. This chain's CDR3 is CATSRTTGGSGYTF. CDR3 nucleotides: TGTGCCACCAGCAGAACAACAGGGGGCTCTGGCTACACCTTC.